This T cell receptor (beta chain) was sequenced in a study of T cell clonotyping in hematopoietic cell transplantation. Comment on this clone: Its antigen is currently unknown.

Overall study results and limits: Recipient TCR diversity dropped after transplant; expanded clonotypes rose from day 30 to 180.

The method was immunoSEQ multiplex PCR; TCRdb's version includes in-frame clones alone and lacks a portion of them. The top ten hold 4% to 5.5% of the sample, which has 15,000 to 20,000 clones, 70% to 90% seen once. This CDR3 comprises 15 residues. V lost 0 bases to trimming and J lost 5 bases, with 14 bases between them. Germline V gene sequence: CDR1 SGHAT, CDR2 FQNNGV. The sample consisted of peripheral blood mononuclear cells. J is TRBJ2-7 and V is TRBV11-2, with D unresolved. The TCR sequence derives from a woman in her 40s in good health. Some clones in this sample may be carry-over from other donors' samples. The CDR3 nucleotides are TGTGCCAGCAGCTTAGACGTGACACTCACGCACGAGCAGTACTTC. Amino acids: CASSLDVTLTHEQYF.